These T cell receptor beta chains were read from a single sample in a study of long-term antiretroviral therapy in people with HIV. Sequenced by immunoSEQ multiplex PCR; TCRdb stores in-frame clones only, minus some. The profile shows tens of thousands of clones, 80% to 90% of them singletons. Here the sequenced sample was unsorted PBMCs, taken 0.8 years after starting antiretroviral therapy. These receptor sequences come from a woman younger than 35 with HIV. Both conserved end residues are part of each CDR3. D genes are given only for firm matches. Clone size is not always given. Where it is, it says once, few, many or a class for expanded clones.

j_call clone_size d_call v_call cdr3_aa cdr3_nt
TRBJ2-3 . TRBD2 TRBV28 CASRLPILAGGTDTQYF TGTGCCAGCAGACTCCCGATACTAGCGGGAGGGACAGATACGCAGTATTTT
TRBJ1-4 . . TRBV5-5 CASSLGHLNEKLFF TGTGCCAGCAGCTTGGGACACCTGAATGAAAAACTGTTTTTT
TRBJ2-2 . . TRBV4-3 CASSRVGGTTGELFF TGCGCCAGCAGCCGAGTAGGAGGGACTACCGGGGAGCTGTTTTTT
TRBJ2-7 . TRBD2 TRBV4-3 CASSQAPQREGFYEQYF TGCGCCAGCAGCCAAGCCCCCCAGCGGGAGGGCTTCTACGAGCAGTACTTC
TRBJ1-2 . . TRBV11-2 CASSDEWTGNYGYTF TGTGCCAGCAGCGATGAGTGGACGGGAAACTATGGCTACACCTTC
TRBJ1-5 few . TRBV27 CASSPLNLRAYSNQPQHF TGTGCCAGCAGTCCCTTAAATCTGAGGGCTTATAGCAATCAGCCCCAGCATTTT
TRBJ1-5 . . TRBV2 CASSGNNQPQHF TGTGCCAGCAGTGGGAATAATCAGCCCCAGCATTTT
TRBJ1-1 . . TRBV13 CASSSDRDTLGAFF TGTGCCAGCAGCTCGGACAGAGACACCCTTGGGGCTTTCTTT
TRBJ1-1 . . TRBV25-1 CASSFQGGENTEAFF TGTGCCAGCAGTTTCCAGGGTGGGGAGAACACTGAAGCTTTCTTT
TRBJ2-1 . . TRBV5-5 CASSLVSLYLNNEQFF TGTGCCAGCAGCTTGGTGAGTTTATACCTAAACAATGAGCAGTTCTTC
TRBJ2-5 . TRBD2 TRBV19 CASMALAEETQYF TGTGCCAGTATGGCCCTAGCGGAAGAGACCCAGTACTTC
TRBJ1-1 . . TRBV7-2 CASSLAQNTEAFF TGTGCCAGCAGCTTAGCGCAGAACACTGAAGCTTTCTTT
TRBJ2-7 . . TRBV6-5 CASSESELDYEQYF TGTGCCAGCAGTGAGAGCGAGCTAGACTACGAGCAGTACTTC
TRBJ1-3 few . TRBV11-2 CASRRTSGNTIYF TGTGCCAGCAGGAGGACCTCTGGAAACACCATATATTTT
TRBJ2-5 . . TRBV7-9 CASSFRTYQETQYF TGTGCCAGCAGCTTTCGGACATACCAAGAGACCCAGTACTTC
TRBJ2-1 once TRBD2 TRBV11-2 CASSRPGGRVYNEQFF TGTGCCAGCAGCCGTCCTGGCGGGAGGGTCTACAATGAGCAGTTCTTC
TRBJ1-4 . . TRBV6-6 CASSYGGRINEKLFF TGTGCCAGCAGTTACGGGGGACGGATTAATGAAAAACTGTTTTTT
TRBJ1-5 . . TRBV6-5 CASSYGGGGDQPQHF TGTGCCAGCAGTTACGGGGGTGGTGGTGATCAGCCCCAGCATTTT
TRBJ1-3 . TRBD1 TRBV28 CASSRPTGGVNTIYF TGTGCCAGCAGTAGACCCACAGGGGGCGTAAACACCATATATTTT
TRBJ2-3 . . TRBV9 CASKRGSTDTQYF TGTGCTTCAAAGAGGGGTTCCACAGATACGCAGTATTTT
TRBJ2-1 . TRBD2 TRBV18 CASSPIKTGTSNEQFF TGTGCCAGCTCACCGATCAAAACGGGGACTAGCAATGAGCAGTTCTTC
TRBJ2-6 . . TRBV9 CASSVVRQGGTGANVLTF TGTGCCAGCAGCGTAGTAAGACAGGGAGGAACTGGGGCCAACGTCCTGACTTTC
TRBJ2-7 once . TRBV18 CASSPPQAYEQYF TGTGCCAGCTCACCACCACAGGCCTACGAGCAGTACTTC
TRBJ1-2 . . TRBV18 CASSPGPYGYTF TGTGCCAGCTCCCCCGGCCCGTATGGCTACACCTTC
TRBJ1-4 . . TRBV5-1 CASSLSGANEKLFF TGCGCCAGCAGCTTATCAGGTGCCAATGAAAAACTGTTTTTT
TRBJ2-3 . . TRBV4-1 CASSPIGGTDTQYF TGCGCCAGCAGCCCCATTGGGGGGACAGATACGCAGTATTTT
TRBJ2-3 . . TRBV27 CASSTGVEGNTQYF TGTGCCAGCAGTACAGGGGTGGAGGGAAATACGCAGTATTTT
TRBJ1-5 . . TRBV19 CASRAWVDSNQPQHF TGTGCCAGTCGGGCTTGGGTGGACAGCAATCAGCCCCAGCATTTT
TRBJ1-2 . TRBD1 TRBV5-6 CASSLAGQYDGYTF TGTGCCAGCAGCTTGGCGGGACAGTATGATGGCTACACCTTC
TRBJ2-2 . . TRBV6-5 CASSYTGTGELFF TGTGCCAGCAGTTACACAGGAACCGGGGAGCTGTTTTTT
TRBJ2-3 . . TRBV9 CASSPSWGMADTQYF TGTGCCAGCAGCCCCAGTTGGGGGATGGCAGATACGCAGTATTTT
TRBJ2-7 once TRBD1 TRBV28 CASSPRTGDSYEQYF TGTGCCAGCAGCCCGAGGACAGGAGACTCCTACGAGCAGTACTTC
TRBJ1-1 . . TRBV12-5 CASGATALNTEAFF TGTGCTAGTGGCGCGACTGCCCTGAACACTGAAGCTTTCTTT
TRBJ1-5 . . TRBV13 CASSLGNQPQHF TGTGCCAGCAGCTTGGGTAACCAGCCCCAGCATTTT
TRBJ2-4 . TRBD1 TRBV6-1 CASSEDHRQGANIQYF TGTGCCAGCAGTGAAGACCATCGACAGGGGGCAAACATTCAGTACTTC